A single sample is the source of the 26 T cell receptor beta chains below, sequenced in a study of blood T cell repertoires in COVID-19. Using immunoSEQ multiplex PCR, the repertoire was profiled, and TCRdb retains in-frame clones only, with some absent. The sample records nearly 90,000 clones, about 90% being singletons. Source material: peripheral blood. Receptors originate from a man in his late teens or twenties with COVID-19, enrolled during active disease.

This clone was observed a few times. The CDR3: CASSPGLAGAYEQYF. For the CDR3, the DNA is TGTGCCAGCAGTCCGGGACTAGCGGGAGCCTACGAGCAGTACTTC. The chain employs TRBV6-5 and TRBJ2-7, with 14 bases matching TRBD2. CDR3 length: 15 amino acids. V lost 5 bases, J lost 2 bases, and 2 bases stayed unmatched. Germline CDR1 and CDR2: MNHEY and SVGAGI.

V usage is TRBV4-2 and J usage is TRBJ2-7, with 7 bases identical to TRBD2. The CDR3 contains 15 residues. The junction had 6 bases not matched to a gene; V was cut back by 4 bases and J by 0 bases. The germline gives CDR1 LGHNA, CDR2 YNFKEQ. The CDR3 spells CASSPGTTISYEQYF. The CDR3 coding sequence is TGTGCCAGCAGCCCCGGGACTACGATCTCCTACGAGCAGTACTTC.

As DNA, the CDR3 is TGTGCCAGCACCAGGGACTACAGCACAGATACGCAGTATTTT. Protein product: CASTRDYSTDTQYF. V usage is TRBV7-2 and J usage is TRBJ2-3; 7 nucleotides align to TRBD2. The V gene end was trimmed by 7 bases and the J gene end by 0 bases; junction bases not matched to a gene: 4. This CDR3 region has 14 residues. CDR1 and CDR2 from the germline V gene are SGHTA and FQGNSA.

The chain carries TRBV19 and TRBJ2-7, with TRBD2 identical over 8 bases. CDR1 LNHDA and CDR2 SQIVND come from the germline V gene (reference sequence). V lost 1 base and J lost 6; bases outside the gene matches: 8. The CDR3 contains 15 residues. CDR3 protein: CASSIGGRLRGEQYF. CDR3 in DNA: TGTGCCAGTAGTATAGGCGGGAGGCTGCGGGGCGAGCAGTACTTC.

This chain uses TRBV30 with TRBJ2-7, with D perhaps matching TRBD2 (5 bases). CDR3 length equals 14 residues. CDR1 GTSNPN and CDR2 SVGIG come from the germline V gene (reference sequence). V was pared by 0 bases and J by 4 bases, with 13 bases between. In DNA form, the CDR3 reads TGTGCCTGGAGTGTGGTAGGGCGGGTGTACGAGCAGTACTTC. Translated: CAWSVVGRVYEQYF.

Concerning this clone: Germline is not matched at one junction end, which may reflect a read error. The rearrangement links TRBV28 to TRBJ1-4, with TRBD1 matching 10 bases. The CDR3 totals 16 residues. Per the germline V gene, CDR1 is MDHEN and CDR2 is SYDVKM. CDR3 residues: CASSLSDRGPNEKLLF. The CDR3 nucleotides are TGTGCCAGCAGTTTATCCGACAGGGGGCCTAATGAAAAACTGCTTTTT.

The V call is TRBV6-4, the J call TRBJ2-3; TRBD2 aligns across 8 bases. The germline V gene encodes CDR1 MRHNA and CDR2 SNTAGT. The length of the CDR3 is 15 residues. The trim removed 4 bases at V and 1 base at J, leaving 4 bases unmatched. CDR3: CASSATTSGTDTQYF. For the CDR3, the DNA is TGTGCCAGCAGTGCGACGACTAGCGGCACAGATACGCAGTATTTT.

The rearrangement uses TRBV19 and TRBJ2-2; possibly TRBD1 for D (5 bases). The germline V and J ends were trimmed by 6 bases and 0 bases, with 20 bases remaining between them. Per the germline V gene, CDR1 is LNHDA and CDR2 is SQIVND (reference sequence). The CDR3 has 18 amino acids. The CDR3 DNA is TGTGCCAGTAGACCCCAGGGCGCGGTCGGAACGAACACCGGGGAGCTGTTTTTT. This translates into CASRPQGAVGTNTGELFF.

The rearrangement uses TRBV7-2 and TRBJ2-7; 8 nucleotides line up with TRBD1. This CDR3 has 14 residues. J lost 1 base, V lost 5 bases, and 4 bases had no gene match. Germline V gives CDR1 SGHTA, CDR2 FQGNSA. The CDR3 bases are TGTGCCAGCAGCGCAACAGGGGGTTCCTACGAGCAGTACTTC. The encoded protein is CASSATGGSYEQYF.

The CDR3 bases are TGTGCCACCAGTGATTTGAAGGGACAGGGCTTAGCCAAAAACATTCAGTACTTC. Protein sequence: CATSDLKGQGLAKNIQYF. V gene TRBV24-1 combines with J gene TRBJ2-4, with 9 bases that match TRBD1. The CDR3 is made up of 18 amino acids. Unmatched junction bases numbered 5, after V lost 0 bases and J lost 0 bases. Germline assignment: CDR1 KGHDR and CDR2 SFDVKD.

The rearrangement joins TRBV4-3 to TRBJ2-1; TRBD2 aligns across 9 bases. After removal of 1 base from V and 9 bases from J, the junction contained 7 bases not matched to a gene. This CDR3 is built from 15 residues. Per the germline V gene, CDR1 is LGHNA and CDR2 is YSLEER. The chain's CDR3 is CASSQVRGGRGEQFF. The DNA of the CDR3 is TGCGCCAGCAGCCAAGTTCGGGGCGGGAGGGGTGAGCAGTTCTTC.

V gene TRBV28 combines with J gene TRBJ2-3; 12 bases fit TRBD2. From germline, CDR1 is MDHEN and CDR2 SYDVKM. Trimming took 6 bases from V and 14 from J; bases not matched to a gene: 6. The CDR3 contains 12 residues. The CDR3 region has the DNA TGTGCCAGCAGCCGACTAGCGGGAGTAGGGTATTTT. Translation: CASSRLAGVGYF.

The chain carries TRBV5-4 and TRBJ1-3, with a weak D call TRBD1 (6 bases). The V end lost 2 bases, the J end lost 0 bases, and 9 bases lay between the germline ends. The germline gives CDR1 SGHNT, CDR2 YYREEE (reference sequence). The CDR3 is made up of 15 amino acids. The CDR3 spells CASSFGQTSGNTIYF. In DNA form, the CDR3 reads TGTGCCAGCAGCTTTGGACAGACCTCTGGAAACACCATATATTTT.

In this sample, this clone turned up a few times. The sample carries other DNA sequences with the same CDR3. This chain links TRBV11-2 with TRBJ1-1, with D perhaps matching TRBD1 (5 bases). The CDR3 has 13 amino acids. Germline CDR1 is SGHAT and CDR2 is FQNNGV. V lost 0 bases and J 3 bases, leaving 5 bases between the germline ends. DNA for the CDR3: TGTGCCAGCAGCTTAGACAGGGACACTGAAGCTTTCTTT. Its translation: CASSLDRDTEAFF.

The CDR3 loop reads CASSPHSRTGYEQYF. CDR3 nucleotide sequence: TGTGCCAGCAGCCCACACTCAAGGACAGGCTACGAGCAGTACTTC. The chain joins TRBV5-6 to TRBJ2-7; 7 bases align to TRBD1. Germline assignment: CDR1 SGHDT and CDR2 YYEEEE. CDR3 length equals 15 residues. V trimming: 4 bases; J trimming: 3 bases; junction bases outside the gene matches: 10.

V gene TRBV28 combines with J gene TRBJ2-2, with D possibly TRBD1 on 6 matching bases. The CDR3 loop spans 13 amino acids. Germline lookup yields CDR1 MDHEN and CDR2 SYDVKM. V lost 4 bases, J lost 7 bases, and 10 bases lay in between. CDR3 DNA: TGTGCCAGCAGTTCCACAGGGAACGGGGAGCTGTTTTTT. It translates to CASSSTGNGELFF.

This chain links TRBV4-3 with TRBJ1-5; 8 positions agree with TRBD1. Germline trimming cut 4 bases from V and 3 bases from J; bases unmatched to any gene: 8. CDR1 is LGHNA and CDR2 is YSLEER in the germline V gene. The CDR3 extends over 16 amino acids. This CDR3 is CASSLDVTGANQPQHF. The CDR3 DNA sequence: TGCGCCAGCAGCCTAGACGTGACAGGGGCCAATCAGCCCCAGCATTTT.

The sample holds one count of this clone. This chain joins TRBV9 and TRBJ1-1; the D is unclear. Deletions cut 0 bases from V and 0 bases from J, with 6 bases between. The CDR3 has 14 amino acids. Germline V gives CDR1 SGDLS, CDR2 YYNGEE. The CDR3 spells CASSVGEVNTEAFF. The CDR3 region has the DNA TGTGCCAGCAGCGTAGGGGAGGTGAACACTGAAGCTTTCTTT.

V usage is TRBV10-3 and J usage is TRBJ2-7; D perhaps matches TRBD2 (6 bases). Trimming stripped 8 bases from V and 0 bases from J, with 17 bases between. The length of the CDR3 is 15 residues. In germline, CDR1 is ENHRY, CDR2 SYGVKD. In DNA, the CDR3 is TGTGCCATCCTTAAGGGTAGCGGCAGCTCCTACGAGCAGTACTTC. It yields the protein CAILKGSGSSYEQYF.

This sequence joins TRBV27 and TRBJ1-4, with 10 nucleotides matching TRBD1. The germline CDR1 and CDR2 sequences are MNHEY and SMNVEV (reference sequence). The CDR3 has 14 residues. The V and J ends lost 5 bases and 5 bases, in that order; junction bases with no gene match: 2. The CDR3 protein is CASSLTGGNEKLFF. As DNA, the CDR3 is TGTGCCAGCAGTCTGACAGGGGGCAATGAAAAACTGTTTTTT. The variable domain in full, with the rest retrieved from reference TRBV27 and TRBJ1-4, is EAQVTQNPRYLITVTGKKLTVTCSQNMNHEYMSWYRQDPGLGLRQIYYSMNVEVTDKGDVPEGYKVSRKEKRNFPLILESPSPNQTSLYFCASSLTGGNEKLFFGSGTQLSVL.

A remark on this clone: This sample includes further DNA sequences coding for the same CDR3. The V and J genes are TRBV19 and TRBJ2-7; 7 positions agree with TRBD2. There are 15 residues in the CDR3. The V gene end was trimmed by 3 bases and the J gene end by 0 bases; junction bases not matched to a gene: 5. Germline V gene data show CDR1 as LNHDA and CDR2 as SQIVND (reference sequence). CDR3 sequence: CASSIAGGSSYEQYF. CDR3 bases: TGTGCCAGTAGTATCGCCGGGGGGAGCTCCTACGAGCAGTACTTC.

Here the CDR3 DNA reads TGTGCCAGCAGCTACATCCGGGACACTGGAGGCTACACCTTC. Amino acids: CASSYIRDTGGYTF. The chain employs TRBV9 and TRBJ1-2, with TRBD1 as a possible D gene (6 bases). V was clipped by 4 bases and J by 8 bases, with 18 bases between them. This CDR3 has 14 residues. Germline CDR1 SGDLS, CDR2 YYNGEE.

This clone was recorded only once. This chain uses TRBV19 with TRBJ1-6; 7 positions agree with TRBD1. The CDR3 spans 14 residues. CDR1 and CDR2 from the germline V gene are LNHDA and SQIVND (reference sequence). The trim removed 4 bases at V and 11 bases at J, leaving 8 bases unmatched. This CDR3 is CASSTGQSIPPLHF. The CDR3 nucleotides are TGTGCCAGTAGTACGGGACAGTCTATTCCACCCCTCCACTTT.

V is TRBV27 and J is TRBJ2-2, with D possibly TRBD2 on 5 matching bases. Germline V gives CDR1 MNHEY, CDR2 SMNVEV (reference sequence). The CDR3 has 15 residues. V was clipped by 1 base and J by 4 bases, with 10 bases between them. DNA of the CDR3: TGTGCCAGCAGTTTATACCGGGGTATCACCGGGGAGCTGTTTTTT. Translation gives CASSLYRGITGELFF.

The chain uses TRBV28 and TRBJ2-5, with 12 bases lining up with TRBD2. With 7 bases clipped from V and 1 base from J, the junction kept 13 bases outside the gene matches. The CDR3 spans 18 residues. The germline gives CDR1 MDHEN, CDR2 SYDVKM. CDR3 amino acids: CASTPWPRLAGVQETQYF. CDR3 DNA sequence: TGTGCCAGCACTCCTTGGCCCCGACTAGCGGGAGTCCAAGAGACCCAGTACTTC.

V and J are TRBV11-3 and TRBJ1-1; D is perhaps TRBD1 (6 bases). Germline CDR1 SGHNT, CDR2 YENEEA. The CDR3 has 13 residues. V lost 3 bases and J 4 bases, leaving 9 bases between the germline ends. CDR3 sequence reads: CASSFRGVTEAFF. CDR3 coding DNA: TGTGCCAGCAGCTTCAGGGGAGTCACTGAAGCTTTCTTT. Full variable domain (rest looked up from reference TRBV11-3 and TRBJ1-1): EAGVVQSPRYKIIEKKQPVAFWCNPISGHNTLYWYLQNLGQGPELLIRYENEEAVDDSQLPKDRFSAERLKGVDSTLKIQPAELGDSAVYLCASSFRGVTEAFFGQGTRLTVV.